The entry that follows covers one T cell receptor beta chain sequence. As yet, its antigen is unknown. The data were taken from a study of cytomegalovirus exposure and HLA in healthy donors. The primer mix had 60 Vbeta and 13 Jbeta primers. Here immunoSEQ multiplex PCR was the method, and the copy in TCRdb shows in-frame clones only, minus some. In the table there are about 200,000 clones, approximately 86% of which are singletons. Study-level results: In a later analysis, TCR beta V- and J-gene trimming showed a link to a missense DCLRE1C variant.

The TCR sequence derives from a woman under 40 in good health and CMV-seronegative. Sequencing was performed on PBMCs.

The CDR3 is CASSLRGEAFF. The DNA for the CDR3 is TGCGCCAGCAGCCTAAGGGGTGAAGCTTTCTTT. The rearrangement uses TRBV5-1 and TRBJ1-1; maybe TRBD1 (5 bases). The germline gives CDR1 SGHRS, CDR2 YFSETQ. V was cut by 4 bases and J by 7 bases, with 8 bases left in between. CDR3 length equals 11 residues. The variable domain in full, completed from reference TRBV5-1 and TRBJ1-1, reads KAGVTQTPRYLIKTRGQQVTLSCSPISGHRSVSWYQQTPGQGLQFLFEYFSETQRNKGNFPGRFSGRQFSNSRSEMNVSTLELGDSALYLCASSLRGEAFFGQGTRLTVV.